Following are 14 T cell receptor beta chains from one sample sequenced in a study of cytomegalovirus exposure and HLA in healthy donors. Researchers ran the PCR with 60 Vbeta and 13 Jbeta primers. Here immunoSEQ multiplex PCR was the method, and the copy in TCRdb shows in-frame clones only, minus some. The data show some 150,000 clones, 70% to 80% seen once. Sample: PBMCs. Source of these receptors: a man aged 45-65 years in good health and CMV-seropositive.

The V gene is TRBV6-5, the J gene TRBJ1-6; D gene unclear. V was shortened by 0 bases and J by 8 bases, with 8 bases between the two germline ends. Germline assignment: CDR1 MNHEY and CDR2 SVGAGI. The CDR3 totals 14 residues. CDR3 sequence reads: CASSYSLRDSPLHF. Written as DNA, the CDR3 is TGTGCCAGCAGTTACTCTTTGAGGGATTCACCCCTCCACTTT.

The CDR3 reads CASSLGASYNEQFF. The DNA of the CDR3 is TGTGCCAGCAGCTTGGGCGCCAGTTACAATGAGCAGTTCTTC. The rearrangement joins TRBV7-6 to TRBJ2-1; the D is unclear. CDR1 SGHVS and CDR2 FNYEAQ come from the germline V gene. Between the trimmed V and J ends, which lost 3 bases and 4 bases, there was a span of 10 bases. CDR3 size: 14 residues.

The J gene is TRBJ1-4, the V gene TRBV30, with D perhaps TRBD1 (6 bases). Germline V gene lookup returns CDR1 GTSNPN and CDR2 SVGIG (reference sequence). V was trimmed by 1 base and J by 7 bases, leaving 16 bases between them. The CDR3 totals 15 residues. CDR3 loop: CAWSARSGGTEKLFF. In DNA, the CDR3 is TGTGCCTGGAGTGCCCGGAGTGGGGGCACTGAAAAACTGTTTTTT.

J is TRBJ2-1 and V is TRBV16, with D perhaps TRBD2 (5 bases). V gave up 4 bases and J gave up 9 bases, with 10 bases separating them. There are 12 residues in the CDR3. Germline CDR1 KGHSY, CDR2 FQNENV. In nucleotides, the CDR3 is TGTGCCAGCAGCCTAAGAGGGAGTGAGCAGTTCTTC. Translating it yields CASSLRGSEQFF. Filled out from reference TRBV16 and TRBJ2-1, the complete variable domain reads GEEVAQTPKHLVRGEGQKAKLYCAPIKGHSYVFWYQQVLKNEFKFLISFQNENVFDETGMPKERFSAKCLPNSPCSLEIQATKLEDSAVYFCASSLRGSEQFFGPGTRLTVL.

This sequence joins TRBV6-5 and TRBJ2-7, with unresolved D. Germline CDR1 and CDR2: MNHEY and SVGAGI. V was cut by 6 bases and J by 0 bases, with 12 bases left in between. The CDR3 contains 14 residues. The CDR3: CASSPRLGSYEQYF. DNA for the CDR3: TGTGCCAGCAGCCCCAGACTGGGCTCCTACGAGCAGTACTTC.

V and J are TRBV4-1 and TRBJ2-7; 10 bases align to TRBD2. Germline assignment: CDR1 MGHRA and CDR2 YSYEKL. The CDR3 loop spans 16 amino acids. J lost 5 bases, V lost 5 bases, and 12 bases had no gene match. In DNA form, the CDR3 reads TGCGCCAGCAGCTATAGGGTGGCTAGCGGGAGCCACGAGCAGTACTTC. Its protein is CASSYRVASGSHEQYF.

V gene TRBV5-4 combines with J gene TRBJ2-5, with 7 bases lining up with TRBD1. Germline trimming cut 2 bases from V and 3 bases from J; bases unmatched to any gene: 4. The length of the CDR3 is 14 residues. CDR1 is SGHNT and CDR2 is YYREEE in the germline V gene (reference sequence). This CDR3 is CASSFTGTEETQYF. Here the CDR3 DNA reads TGTGCCAGCAGCTTCACCGGGACAGAAGAGACCCAGTACTTC.

This clone was detected once. The chain's CDR3 is CAWSVGDEAFF. The CDR3 DNA is TGTGCCTGGAGTGTTGGAGATGAAGCTTTCTTT. This chain uses TRBV30 with TRBJ1-1; unclear D gene. The CDR3 contains 11 residues. Germline assignment: CDR1 GTSNPN and CDR2 SVGIG (reference sequence). V gave up 0 bases and J gave up 7 bases, with 6 bases separating them.

The chain links TRBV5-1 to TRBJ1-2; D is undetermined. The V end was cut by 0 bases, the J end by 4 bases, with 10 bases between. This CDR3 is 14 amino acids long. CDR1 is SGHRS and CDR2 is YFSETQ in the germline V gene. CDR3 region: CASSLELPRYGYTF. In DNA form, the CDR3 reads TGCGCCAGCAGCTTGGAGCTCCCCCGCTATGGCTACACCTTC.

Note on this clone: One end of the junction is discordant with germline, which a read error may explain. J is TRBJ1-1 and V is TRBV7-9, with D perhaps TRBD1 (5 bases). Germline values: CDR1 SEHNR, CDR2 FQNEAQ (reference sequence). CDR3 length: 14 residues. DNA for the CDR3: TGTTCCAGCAGCTTCGTGCCGGGGGGTGGTGAAGCTTTCTTT. Translated: CSSSFVPGGGEAFF. Full variable domain (outside the CDR3, taken from reference TRBV7-9 and TRBJ1-1): DTGVSQNPRHKITKRGQNVTFRCDPISEHNRLYWYRQTLGQGPEFLTYFQNEAQLEKSRLLSDRFSAERPKGSFSTLEIQRTEQGDSAMYLCSSSFVPGGGEAFFGQGTRLTVV.

The chain employs TRBV5-1 and TRBJ2-1, with 14 bases aligning to TRBD2. The V and J ends lost 6 bases and 6 bases, in that order; junction bases with no gene match: 2. This CDR3 has 14 amino acids. Germline V lookup: CDR1 SGHRS, CDR2 YFSETQ. The CDR3 sequence: CASMGLAGVNEQFF. CDR3 nucleotide sequence: TGCGCCAGCATGGGACTAGCGGGAGTCAATGAGCAGTTCTTC.

The chain couples TRBV5-1 to TRBJ2-1; weak D call: TRBD2 (6 bases). Germline CDR1 SGHRS, CDR2 YFSETQ. Trimming cost V 6 bases and J 2 bases, with 21 bases left between them. The CDR3 consists of 17 residues. This chain's CDR3 is CASNPEGRPAAYNEQFF. CDR3 in DNA: TGCGCCAGCAACCCCGAGGGGAGGCCGGCCGCCTACAATGAGCAGTTCTTC.

This clone occurred a few times. This chain connects TRBV4-1 to TRBJ1-2; the D gene is possibly TRBD1 (6 bases). Germline V gene lookup returns CDR1 MGHRA and CDR2 YSYEKL. V dropped 2 bases and J dropped 7 bases, with 14 bases sitting between them. The CDR3 has 14 residues. CDR3 in DNA: TGCGCCAGCAGCCAAACAGGCTTACAGGGTGGCTACACCTTC. Its translation is CASSQTGLQGGYTF.

V and J are TRBV5-1 and TRBJ2-1; 8 positions agree with TRBD1. Germline loops: CDR1 SGHRS, CDR2 YFSETQ. J gave up 8 bases and V 2 bases, and 6 bases lay outside the gene matches. The CDR3 is 14 residues long. CDR3 sequence: CASSFRGQADEQFF. The CDR3 DNA reads as TGCGCCAGCAGCTTCCGGGGACAGGCCGATGAGCAGTTCTTC. The full variable domain, in which reference TRBV5-1 and TRBJ2-1 provide the parts outside the CDR3, is KAGVTQTPRYLIKTRGQQVTLSCSPISGHRSVSWYQQTPGQGLQFLFEYFSETQRNKGNFPGRFSGRQFSNSRSEMNVSTLELGDSALYLCASSFRGQADEQFFGPGTRLTVL.